Listed here are 29 T cell receptor beta chains from one sample, sequenced in a study of T cells in Graves' hyperthyroidism and ophthalmopathy. TCR beta CDR3 sequences were amplified from RNA transcripts. Carried out on the TCR CDR3, a first-round RT-PCR used the HTBI primer set. TCRdb used MiXCR to reprocess the multiplex PCR reads, holding one entry per CDR3 protein. The table shows around 350,000 distinct CDR3 sequences, with approximately 18% occurring only once. Sequenced: blood. These receptors all come from a woman aged 25 to 45 with Graves' hyperthyroidism that later progressed to Graves' ophthalmopathy.

This chain uses TRBV5-1 with TRBJ1-6; possible D gene TRBD1, 6 bases. CDR1 is SGHRS, CDR2 YFSETQ, per germline. The V end was cut by 5 bases, the J end by 0 bases, with 9 bases between. This CDR3 is built from 15 residues. CDR3 in amino acids: CASRTDSSYNSPLHF. The CDR3 bases are TGCGCCAGCAGGACGGACAGCTCCTATAATTCACCCCTCCACTTT.

The rearrangement uses TRBV5-1 and TRBJ2-2; D not certain. V was pared by 0 bases and J by 2 bases, with 8 bases between. Germline V gives CDR1 SGHRS, CDR2 YFSETQ. The CDR3 length is 15 residues. The CDR3 is CASSLATENTGELFF. In DNA form, the CDR3 reads TGCGCCAGCAGCTTGGCCACGGAAAACACCGGGGAGCTGTTTTTT.

This clonotype showed up many times. This chain connects TRBV12-3 or TRBV12-4 to TRBJ2-3, with TRBD1 matching 8 bases. The ends lost 6 bases at V and 0 bases at J; junction bases unmatched: 11. The CDR3 is made up of 17 amino acids. CDR3 loop: CASSFPGTGHSTDTQYF. In DNA form, the CDR3 reads TGTGCCAGCAGCTTTCCGGGGACAGGCCATAGCACAGATACGCAGTATTTT.

At least ten counts were recorded for this clonotype. The CDR3 sequence: CSALTGAGGYTF. In nucleotides, the CDR3 is TGCAGTGCTTTAACAGGGGCGGGTGGCTACACCTTC. The chain carries TRBV20-1 and TRBJ1-2; 7 nucleotides line up with TRBD1. V dropped 5 bases and J dropped 7; count of bases not matched to a gene: 7. The CDR3 spans 12 residues. The germline V gene has CDR1 DFQATT and CDR2 SNEGSKA (reference sequence).

This clonotype was found once. The chain links TRBV4-1 to TRBJ2-7; D is perhaps TRBD1 or TRBD2 (5 bases each). The CDR3 covers 15 residues. Trimming shortened V by 1 base and J by 2 bases, and 12 bases separated the two germline ends. Germline V lookup: CDR1 MGHRA, CDR2 YSYEKL. In DNA, the CDR3 is TGCGCCAGCAGCCAAGGGGTTGGGGGAGCCTACGAGCAGTACTTC. Protein: CASSQGVGGAYEQYF.

This clonotype has ten or more counts. The chain couples TRBV2 to TRBJ1-5, with 9 bases fitting TRBD1. The germline CDR1 and CDR2 sequences are SNHLY and FYNNEI. V lost 4 bases, J lost 1 base, and 2 bases stayed unmatched. The CDR3 consists of 15 residues. The CDR3 loop reads CASSVDRGSNQPQHF. The DNA of the CDR3 is TGTGCCAGCAGTGTGGACAGGGGAAGCAATCAGCCCCAGCATTTT.

The rearrangement joins TRBV6-1 to TRBJ2-7; 10 nucleotides agree with TRBD1. Per the germline V gene, CDR1 is MNHNS and CDR2 is SASEGT. CDR3 length: 20 amino acids. The V and J ends lost 5 bases and 2 bases, in that order; junction bases with no gene match: 21. CDR3 loop: CASSFDWDRGTYALTYEQYF. The CDR3 DNA is TGTGCCAGCAGTTTCGACTGGGACAGGGGCACTTATGCCTTAACCTACGAGCAGTACTTC.

V is TRBV28 and J is TRBJ2-5; tentatively, D is TRBD2 (5 bases). The CDR3 spans 15 residues. Per the germline V gene, CDR1 is MDHEN and CDR2 is SYDVKM. The V end lost 2 bases, the J end lost 1 base, and 11 bases lay between the germline ends. CDR3 loop: CASSLGEYLQETQYF. CDR3 bases: TGTGCCAGCAGTTTAGGGGAGTATCTCCAAGAGACCCAGTACTTC.

This clonotype was counted many times. The V and J genes are TRBV19 and TRBJ1-1; D is ambiguous. The CDR3 spans 15 residues. V was shortened by 5 bases and J by 4 bases, with 17 bases between the two germline ends. The germline V gene encodes CDR1 LNHDA and CDR2 SQIVND (reference sequence). The DNA of the CDR3 is TGTGCCAGTAGTTCCATCGGAGCAGGCAGCACTGAAGCTTTCTTT. Translating gives CASSSIGAGSTEAFF.

This clonotype came up many times. The chain recombines TRBV20-1 with TRBJ2-2, with D hard to call. Germline lookup yields CDR1 DFQATT and CDR2 SNEGSKA (reference sequence). CDR3 size: 12 residues. Trimming shortened V by 5 bases and J by 2 bases, and 6 bases separated the two germline ends. As DNA, the CDR3 is TGCAGTGCTCATCATAACACCGGGGAGCTGTTTTTT. As protein: CSAHHNTGELFF.

Comment on this clonotype: Germline and junction disagree at one end, which may indicate a read error. This chain uses TRBV12-3 or TRBV12-4 with TRBJ1-1, with D uncertain. CDR3 length equals 17 residues. CDR3 sequence (DNA): TGTGCCGGCAGTTTAGTAGCCCCCCCCGACCGCTACACTGAAGATTTCTTT. It specifies CAGSLVAPPDRYTEDFF.

This clonotype was seen repeatedly, ten times or more. The V call is TRBV19, the J call TRBJ2-2; 10 nucleotides match TRBD2. Looked up from germline, CDR1 is LNHDA and CDR2 is SQIVND (reference sequence). V trimming: 6 bases; J trimming: 5 bases; junction bases outside the gene matches: 6. This CDR3 contains 15 residues. CDR3 sequence (DNA): TGTGCCAGTAGCATTAGCGGGAGGAAGACCGGGGAGCTGTTTTTT. Translating it yields CASSISGRKTGELFF. Based on the CDR3 plus reference TRBV19 and TRBJ2-2, the full variable domain is DGGITQSPKYLFRKEGQNVTLSCEQNLNHDAMYWYRQDPGQGLRLIYYSQIVNDFQKGDIAEGYSVSREKKESFPLTVTSAQKNPTAFYLCASSISGRKTGELFFGEGSRLTVL.

The V and J genes are TRBV10-3 and TRBJ2-6; 11 positions agree with TRBD1. The V segment lost 6 bases and the J segment 2 bases; nucleotides outside the gene matches: 6. Per the germline V gene, CDR1 is ENHRY and CDR2 is SYGVKD. The CDR3 totals 17 residues. In nucleotides, the CDR3 is TGTGCCATCAGAGGGGACAGGGGGATAGCTGGGGCCAACGTCCTGACTTTC. Amino acid sequence: CAIRGDRGIAGANVLTF.

As to this clonotype: Possible read error: a much larger clone is one base away. Since no conserved phenylalanine or tryptophan closes the CDR3, a read error is the likely cause. Here the CDR3 reads CASRTGYNSPLHL. CDR3 in DNA: TGTGCCAGCAGGACAGGATATAATTCACCCCTCCACCTT. The chain uses TRBV28 and TRBJ1-6, with a possible D match to TRBD1 (6 bases). V was trimmed by 6 bases and J by 4 bases, leaving 7 bases between them. This CDR3 is built from 13 residues. Germline loops: CDR1 MDHEN, CDR2 SYDVKM.

The chain combines TRBV11-2 with TRBJ1-2; no reliable D call. Germline loops: CDR1 SGHAT, CDR2 FQNNGV. V lost 5 bases and J lost 5, with 9 bases in between. This CDR3 has 12 amino acids. The CDR3 is CASSPLKYGYTF. The CDR3 DNA is TGTGCCAGCAGCCCCCTGAAGTATGGCTACACCTTC.

This clonotype has just a few counts. The V call is TRBV27, the J call TRBJ2-3; no reliable D call. Germline V lookup: CDR1 MNHEY, CDR2 SMNVEV (reference sequence). V gave up 4 bases and J gave up 9 bases, with 14 bases separating them. The CDR3 runs 13 residues. The CDR3 is CASSSSSQITQYF. CDR3 DNA: TGTGCCAGCAGTTCCTCATCGCAAATCACGCAGTATTTT.

V usage is TRBV11-3 and J usage is TRBJ2-3; 9 nucleotides agree with TRBD1. This CDR3 is 15 amino acids long. CDR1 and CDR2 (germline): SGHNT, YENEEA. The V and J ends lost 5 bases and 4 bases, in that order; junction bases with no gene match: 7. The CDR3, as DNA: TGTGCCAGCAGCCCCGGGACAGGGACCGCAGATACGCAGTATTTT. This translates into CASSPGTGTADTQYF. The variable domain in full, with the rest retrieved from reference TRBV11-3 and TRBJ2-3, is EAGVVQSPRYKIIEKKQPVAFWCNPISGHNTLYWYLQNLGQGPELLIRYENEEAVDDSQLPKDRFSAERLKGVDSTLKIQPAELGDSAVYLCASSPGTGTADTQYFGPGTRLTVL.

This clonotype was seen many times. The V and J genes are TRBV6-1 and TRBJ2-7, with TRBD2 matching 8 bases. V was pared by 2 bases and J by 4 bases, with 4 bases of the junction left unmatched. The germline V gene has CDR1 MNHNS and CDR2 SASEGT. The CDR3 sequence is 14 residues long. The CDR3, as DNA: TGTGCCAGCAGTGAAATGGCGGGAGGATACGAGCAGTACTTC. Amino acid sequence: CASSEMAGGYEQYF.

This clonotype appeared once. The chain has TRBV10-3 and TRBJ2-1; the D gene is possibly TRBD2 (5 bases). Trimming removed 9 bases from V and 9 bases from J, with 15 bases in between. This CDR3 region has 12 residues. CDR1 is ENHRY and CDR2 is SYGVKD in the germline V gene. The CDR3 coding sequence is TGTGCCATTGCCTGGGAGCTTACTGAGCAGTTCTTC. Translating it yields CAIAWELTEQFF.

This clonotype was counted many times. V and J are TRBV2 and TRBJ2-3; D unclear. The CDR3 loop spans 15 amino acids. CDR1 and CDR2 (germline): SNHLY, FYNNEI. The germline V and J ends were trimmed by 6 bases and 0 bases, with 13 bases remaining between them. CDR3 region: CASSARYTSTDTQYF. The CDR3 nucleotides read TGTGCCAGCAGCGCAAGATACACTAGCACAGATACGCAGTATTTT.

This chain connects TRBV6-1 to TRBJ2-7, with 12 bases lining up with TRBD2. The end of the DNA is better explained by TRBJ2-1, so the J call may be wrong. The CDR3 is made up of 15 amino acids. Germline CDR1 is MNHNS and CDR2 is SASEGT. DNA of the CDR3: TGTGCCAGCAGTACCCGGACTAGCGGGGACAATGAGCAGTTCTTC. Its protein product is CASSTRTSGDNEQFF.

This clonotype has ten or more counts. V and J are TRBV20-1 and TRBJ2-5, with D possibly matching TRBD2 (5 bases). Trimming took 7 bases from V and 5 from J, leaving 17 bases between them. The CDR3 runs 13 residues. Germline CDR1 is DFQATT and CDR2 is SNEGSKA (reference sequence). CDR3 DNA: TGCAGTGTAACTGGAGGTTTAAGGGAGACCCAGTACTTC. The encoded protein is CSVTGGLRETQYF.

The chain has TRBV28 and TRBJ2-5, with TRBD2 matching over 9 bases. The V gene end was trimmed by 5 bases and the J gene end by 7 bases; junction bases not matched to a gene: 11. The CDR3 has 15 residues. Germline CDR1 is MDHEN and CDR2 is SYDVKM. The CDR3 region is CASSRSGGPLVTQYF. The CDR3, as DNA: TGTGCCAGCAGTCGTAGCGGGGGCCCTTTAGTGACCCAGTACTTC.

In its sample, this clonotype was seen many times. The chain links TRBV2 to TRBJ2-1, with D maybe TRBD1 (6 bases). The CDR3 has 18 amino acids. The V gene lost 1 base and the J gene lost 0 bases, with 16 bases spanning the gap. In germline, CDR1 is SNHLY, CDR2 FYNNEI. The CDR3 DNA reads as TGTGCCAGCAGTGAAGACAGGGAGTCGACAAGCTCCTACAATGAGCAGTTCTTC. This gives the protein CASSEDRESTSSYNEQFF.

The J gene is TRBJ2-6, the V gene TRBV27, with 7 nucleotides matching TRBD2. V dropped 1 base and J dropped 2; count of bases not matched to a gene: 2. The CDR3 sequence is 16 residues long. Germline-derived CDR1 and CDR2 are MNHEY and SMNVEV (reference sequence). Here the CDR3 reads CASSLYAGAGANVLTF. CDR3 bases: TGTGCCAGCAGTTTATACGCGGGAGCTGGGGCCAACGTCCTGACTTTC.

The chain links TRBV30 to TRBJ2-3, with D unclear. The CDR3 is 13 amino acids. CDR1 is GTSNPN, CDR2 SVGIG, per germline (reference sequence). Trimming stripped 3 bases from V and 2 bases from J, with 9 bases between. CDR3 sequence (DNA): TGTGCCTGGAGCTTGCAGACCACAGATACGCAGTATTTT. This encodes CAWSLQTTDTQYF.

This clonotype has at least ten counts. The chain carries TRBV27 and TRBJ2-3; either TRBD1 or TRBD2 may fit D (8 bases each). The CDR3 sequence is 17 residues long. CDR1 and CDR2 (germline): MNHEY, SMNVEV (reference sequence). V lost 1 base and J lost 2, with 16 bases in between. The chain's CDR3 is CASSLFSGTGHTDTQYF. For the CDR3, the DNA is TGTGCCAGCAGTTTATTTAGCGGGACAGGTCACACAGATACGCAGTATTTT.

V and J are TRBV18 and TRBJ2-2; perhaps TRBD2 as D (6 bases). Germline values: CDR1 KGHSH, CDR2 LQKENI. This CDR3 is built from 13 residues. Trimming shortened V by 3 bases and J by 5 bases, and 7 bases separated the two germline ends. CDR3 residues: CASSPTRTGELFF. The CDR3 DNA is TGTGCCAGCTCACCGACTAGAACCGGGGAGCTGTTTTTT. Full variable domain (missing parts from reference TRBV18 and TRBJ2-2): NAGVMQNPRHLVRRRGQEARLRCSPMKGHSHVYWYRQLPEEGLKFMVYLQKENIIDESGMPKERFSAEFPKEGPSILRIQQVVRGDSAAYFCASSPTRTGELFFGEGSRLTVL.

This clonotype was seen many times. The chain couples TRBV24-1 to TRBJ2-1; 12 nucleotides align to TRBD2. Germline V gene lookup returns CDR1 KGHDR and CDR2 SFDVKD. Trimming removed 2 bases from V and 2 bases from J; junction bases left unmatched: 3. This CDR3 has 17 residues. CDR3 sequence (DNA): TGTGCCACCAGTGATTCACTAGCGGGAGGAACCTACAATGAGCAGTTCTTC. Amino acid sequence: CATSDSLAGGTYNEQFF.